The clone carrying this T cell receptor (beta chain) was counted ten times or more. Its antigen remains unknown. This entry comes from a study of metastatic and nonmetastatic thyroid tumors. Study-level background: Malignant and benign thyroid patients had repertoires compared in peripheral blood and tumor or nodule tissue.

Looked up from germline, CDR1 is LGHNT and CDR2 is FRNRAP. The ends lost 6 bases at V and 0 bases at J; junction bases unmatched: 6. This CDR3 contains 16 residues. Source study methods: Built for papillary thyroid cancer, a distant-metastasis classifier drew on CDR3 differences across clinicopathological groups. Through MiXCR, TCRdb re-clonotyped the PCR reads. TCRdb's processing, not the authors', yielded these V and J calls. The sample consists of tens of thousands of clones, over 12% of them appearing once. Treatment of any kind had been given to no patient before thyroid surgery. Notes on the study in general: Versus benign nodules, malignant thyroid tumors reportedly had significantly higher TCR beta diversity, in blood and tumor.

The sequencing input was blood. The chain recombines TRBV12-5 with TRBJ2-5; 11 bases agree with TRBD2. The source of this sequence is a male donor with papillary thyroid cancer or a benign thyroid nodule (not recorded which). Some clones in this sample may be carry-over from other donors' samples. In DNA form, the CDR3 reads TGTGCTAGTGGCCCCGGACTAGCGGGCTACCAAGAGACCCAGTACTTC. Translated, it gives CASGPGLAGYQETQYF.